This is a list of T cell receptor beta chains from one sample in a study of blood T cell repertoires in COVID-19. Using immunoSEQ multiplex PCR, the repertoire was profiled, and TCRdb retains in-frame clones only, with some absent. The table has roughly 30,000 clones, approximately 87% seen once. Specimen: peripheral blood. The receptors were sampled from a human donor in a cohort sampled during active COVID-19. CDR3s include the opening cysteine and the closing phenylalanine or tryptophan. A D gene is named only where the DNA matches it firmly. Some rows have no size entry. The others give once, few or many, or a class for an expanded clone.

CDR3 length	clone size	D gene	V gene	J gene	CDR3 DNA	CDR3 protein
11	-	-	TRBV29-1	TRBJ2-7	TGCAGCGTTGTTCGGGGGATCGAGCAGTACTTC	CSVVRGIEQYF
15	-	-	TRBV30	TRBJ1-6	TGTGCCTGGAGTTTTACCAGCTCCTATAATTCACCCCTCCACTTT	CAWSFTSSYNSPLHF
16	-	TRBD2	TRBV19	TRBJ2-3	TGTGCCAGTAGTATTCGGGCTAGCGGGGGCACAGATACGCAGTATTTT	CASSIRASGGTDTQYF
16	-	TRBD2	TRBV19	TRBJ2-1	TGTGCCAGTAGTATAGGGGAGGGATTCGCCTACAATGAGCAGTTCTTC	CASSIGEGFAYNEQFF
17	-	TRBD1	TRBV6-2/TRBV6-3	TRBJ1-1	TGTGCCAGCAGTCACCTCAATCCGGGACAGCTTCGGACTGAAGCTTTCTTT	CASSHLNPGQLRTEAFF
17	-	-	TRBV19	TRBJ2-2	TGTGCCAGTAGAGACCCTCCGGGACAACGGCACACCGGGGAGCTGTTTTTT	CASRDPPGQRHTGELFF
15	-	-	TRBV5-1	TRBJ1-4	TGCGCCAGCAGCTTGGCGCAGGCAACTAATGAAAAACTGTTTTTT	CASSLAQATNEKLFF
15	few	-	TRBV19	TRBJ2-6	TGTGCCAGTAGTATTGTGTCGGGGGGGGCCAACGTCCTGACTTTC	CASSIVSGGANVLTF
18	-	TRBD2	TRBV7-2	TRBJ2-5	TGTGCCAGCAGCTTAGGCACAAGCGGGGGGGCGAAGAGGGAGACCCAGTACTTC	CASSLGTSGGAKRETQYF
13	few	-	TRBV28	TRBJ1-2	TGTGCCAGCAGACAGAGAGCTAACTATGGCTACACCTTC	CASRQRANYGYTF
14	-	TRBD1	TRBV13	TRBJ2-7	TGTGCCAGCAGCACCAGACAGGGATCCTACGAGCAGTACTTC	CASSTRQGSYEQYF
15	-	TRBD1	TRBV5-1	TRBJ2-7	TGCGCCAGCAGCTACCGACAGGGGCCCACCTACGAGCAGTACTTC	CASSYRQGPTYEQYF
14	once	-	TRBV5-8	TRBJ2-7	TGTGCCAGCAGCTTGAGGGGCAAATCCTACGAGCAGTACTTC	CASSLRGKSYEQYF
18	-	-	TRBV6-4	TRBJ2-1	TGTGCCAGCAGTGACCCAATACCACCCTCCTACCTATACAATGAGCAGTTCTTC	CASSDPIPPSYLYNEQFF
12	-	-	TRBV4-1	TRBJ2-5	TGCGCCAGCAGCCCAAAGCGGGAGACCCAGTACTTC	CASSPKRETQYF
14	-	TRBD1	TRBV7-2	TRBJ2-3	TGTGCCAGCAGCTTGGACAGGGTCAAAGATACGCAGTATTTT	CASSLDRVKDTQYF
12	-	-	TRBV6-5	TRBJ1-2	TGTGCCAGCAGCCGTCCAGGGGATGGCTACACCTTC	CASSRPGDGYTF
19	-	TRBD2	TRBV4-2	TRBJ2-5	TGTGCCAGCAGCCAAGAACCCGCTAGCGGGGGTGGCTACCAAGAGACCCAGTACTTC	CASSQEPASGGGYQETQYF
11	-	TRBD2	TRBV6-4	TRBJ2-1	TGTGCCAGCCGATCCGGGACTAGAATGTTCTTC	CASRSGTRMFF
12	once	-	TRBV3-1/TRBV3-2	TRBJ2-7	TGTGCCAGCAGGGGCTTACTCTACGAGCAGTACTTC	CASRGLLYEQYF
15	once	TRBD2	TRBV5-1	TRBJ2-5	TGCGCCAGCAGCTTGGAGGCTAGCGGGGGGGAGACCCAGTACTTC	CASSLEASGGETQYF